The clone carrying this T cell receptor beta chain is large in the sample. Its cognate antigen is unknown. TRBV12-4/TRBJ1-2 clonotypes were amplified with adaptor-ligated barcode primers. In TCRdb, the multiplex PCR reads were re-called with MiXCR into one record per CDR3 protein. The sample carries nearly 1,000 distinct CDR3 sequences, under 6.5% recorded once. CD25-based Treg depletion was applied to purified naive CD4+ T cells. Study-wide findings and caveats: The TCR gene usage of tumor memory CD4+ T cells clustered together with blood and lymph node memory CD4+ cells and with lymph node naive CD4+ cells. Greatest tumor Treg TCR overlap was with tumor naive CD4+ cells.

V lost 6 bases and J lost 8; bases outside the gene matches: 4. This CDR3 has 12 amino acids. The rearrangement uses TRBV12-3 or TRBV12-4 and TRBJ1-2, with 9 positions matching TRBD1. Specimen: tumor-infiltrating naive CD4+ T cells sorted from the breast tumor. As for subset: naive CD4+ T cells, CD4+CD45RA+CD25-. The source is a female donor with breast cancer. This CDR3 is CASSRDRDGYTF. The CDR3 DNA is TGTGCCAGCAGCAGGGACAGGGACGGCTACACCTTC.